This T cell receptor beta chain was obtained from a study of T cell responses to AZD1222 COVID-19 vaccine. The V gene's germline CDR1 is SEHNR and CDR2 FQNEAQ (reference sequence). Trimming pared 5 bases from V and 7 bases from J, leaving 18 bases between. This CDR3 is built from 15 residues. The data were produced by immunoSEQ multiplex PCR, yet TCRdb's version contains in-frame clones alone and is incomplete. In the table there are about 140,000 clones, about nine tenths of which are singletons. The specimen was peripheral blood, collected on day 0 of AZD1222 vaccination. The V and J genes are TRBV7-9 and TRBJ2-1, with D maybe TRBD2 (6 bases). This TCR derives from an adult in good health. CDR3 coding DNA: TGTGCCAGCAGCAACCCCGGGACTTGGGGGAATGAGCAGTTCTTC. Residues: CASSNPGTWGNEQFF.